This T cell receptor (beta chain) was captured by sequencing in a study of T-cell memory formation after mild COVID-19. The study's findings and limits: Pre-infection memory contained some responding clones, which suggested that cross-reactive memory had joined.

TCRdb redid the calling of the 5' RACE reads with MiXCR, one entry per CDR3 protein. Of 110,000 to 150,000 distinct CDR3 sequences listed, around 25% are singletons. As for this clonotype: Antigen: not known.

The receptor's source is an adult woman who had mild COVID-19 (a few samples of this study predate the infection). Cell type and time point are not known. Sequencing was done on a sample of PBMCs or a T cell subset sorted from them (not recorded which).

DNA for the CDR3: TGCGCCAGCAGCTCACGGGACAGGGACCAGAGCTCCTACAATGAGCAGTTCTTC. This encodes CASSSRDRDQSSYNEQFF. The genes are TRBV4-1 and TRBJ2-1, with TRBD1 matching over 9 bases. With V trimmed by 5 bases and J by 0 bases, 11 bases remained unmatched. The CDR3 totals 18 residues. From germline, CDR1 is MGHRA and CDR2 YSYEKL.